The T cell receptor (beta chain) under discussion was sequenced for a study of T-cell memory formation after mild COVID-19. Whole-study findings and limits: Mostly located in CM and EM were contracting CD4+ clones, with contracting CD8+ clones located in EMRA.

About this clonotype: No antigen is known for it.

MiXCR, run by TCRdb on the 5' RACE reads, gives a single entry per CDR3 protein. The sample shows fewer than 450,000 distinct CDR3 sequences, less than 25% of them seen only once. CDR3 length: 15 amino acids. J lost 5 bases, V lost 0 bases, and 3 bases had no gene match. Germline CDR1 reads LNHNV; CDR2 reads YYDKDF (reference sequence). This chain uses TRBV15 with TRBJ2-1; the match to TRBD2 covers 8 bases. The source material was PBMCs or a T cell subset sorted from them (not recorded which). The sequence was collected from an adult woman who had mild COVID-19 (a few samples of this study predate the infection). Cell type and time point are not known. In DNA, the CDR3 is TGTGCCACCAGCAGAGATCCAGCGGGGGACAATGAGCAGTTCTTC. This gives the protein CATSRDPAGDNEQFF.